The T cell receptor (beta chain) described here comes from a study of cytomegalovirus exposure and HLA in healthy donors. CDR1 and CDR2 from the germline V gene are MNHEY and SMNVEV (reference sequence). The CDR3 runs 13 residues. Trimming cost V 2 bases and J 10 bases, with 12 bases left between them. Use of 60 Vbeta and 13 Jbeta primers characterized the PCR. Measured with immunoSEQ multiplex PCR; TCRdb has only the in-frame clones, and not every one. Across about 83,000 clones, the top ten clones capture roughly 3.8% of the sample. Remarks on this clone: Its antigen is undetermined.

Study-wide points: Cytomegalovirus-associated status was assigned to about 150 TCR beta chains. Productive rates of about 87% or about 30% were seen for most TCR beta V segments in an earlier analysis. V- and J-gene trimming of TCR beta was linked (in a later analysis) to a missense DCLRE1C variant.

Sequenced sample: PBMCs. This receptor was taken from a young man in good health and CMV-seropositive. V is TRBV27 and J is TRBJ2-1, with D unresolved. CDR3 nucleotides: TGTGCCAGCAGTTTACTGAACCCAGCGGAGCAGTTCTTC. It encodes CASSLLNPAEQFF.